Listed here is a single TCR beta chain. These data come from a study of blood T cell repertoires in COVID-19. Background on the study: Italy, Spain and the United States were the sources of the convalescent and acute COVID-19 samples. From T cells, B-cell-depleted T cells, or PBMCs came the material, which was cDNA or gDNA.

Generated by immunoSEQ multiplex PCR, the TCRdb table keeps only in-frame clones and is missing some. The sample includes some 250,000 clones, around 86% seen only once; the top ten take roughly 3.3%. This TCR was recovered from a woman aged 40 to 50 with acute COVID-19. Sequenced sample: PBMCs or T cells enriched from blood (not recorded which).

CDR3 sequence reads: CASSPEAGREETQYF. DNA of the CDR3: TGCGCCAGCAGCCCAGAAGCGGGGAGGGAAGAGACCCAGTACTTC. The rearrangement uses TRBV4-1 and TRBJ2-5; TRBD2 agrees at 7 bases. The CDR3 has 15 amino acids. Trimming removed 4 bases from V and 3 bases from J; junction bases left unmatched: 8. CDR1 MGHRA and CDR2 YSYEKL come from the germline V gene.